This T cell receptor (beta chain) appears in the sequencing data of a study of cytomegalovirus exposure and HLA in healthy donors (dated by TCRdb to 2017 to 2019). A note on the overall study: In an earlier analysis of several hundred of the donors, 250 to 350 Gb of sequence data and 117 million unique TCR beta sequences from roughly 190 million T cells were reported. About 280 gigabases of sequencing data and approximately 93 million unique TCR sequences were included in an early release covering around 650 HLA-typed donors. The genetic ancestry cluster associated with self-reported Caucasian donors included 65% to 90% of the roughly 400 genotyped donors. The study aimed to test whether cataloging public T cell receptors could reveal signatures of past pathogen exposure. The study used immunosequencing to profile the T cell repertoires of approximately 690 subjects and linked those repertoires to cytomegalovirus serostatus. Along with the roughly 670-subject first cohort, a separate validation cohort of over a hundred different subjects was used. To predict cytomegalovirus infection status, the study combined high-throughput TCR immunosequencing, statistical association of individual TCRs with disease status, and machine learning. A later analysis re-analyzed previously published TCR beta repertoires from 550 to 700 donors and added high-resolution HLA genotyping to study TCR occurrence patterns. The later analysis used no new phenotypic data to find candidate immune exposures, relying instead on TCR beta sequences and their occurrence across donors. To decide whether each TCR beta V gene segment behaved as functional or pseudogenic, an earlier analysis of fewer than 750 of the donors relied on high-throughput TCR beta sequencing. Alongside the repertoire data, information on donor age, sex, ethnicity and CMV serostatus was compiled. Genome-wide SNP genotypes for about 55% of the roughly 670 donors were used in a later genetic analysis, which treated that subset as a discovery cohort. Every repertoire in the discovery cohort had been generated on one and the same sequencing platform. HLA typing included class I and class II loci at four-digit resolution. The number of typed donors differed by locus: about 620-640 for A, B, C, DRB1 and DQB1; 522 for DQA1; fewer than 610 for DPA1; and around 450 for DPB1. Because of strong linkage in the cohort, roughly five DR-DQ haplotypes were treated as single units for association and clustering. Among roughly 370 genotyped donors of the cohort, an average of approximately 250,000 unique TCR beta nucleotide sequences were sequenced per donor, roughly a sixth of them non-productive.

In total, just over 650 healthy bone marrow donors made up the cohort. At the time of sampling, every cohort member was nominally healthy, though immune exposures that went unrecorded were likely present. The donor was CMV seronegative and belonged to the group of 352 seronegative cohort members. Each donor provided a peripheral blood sample, and peripheral blood mononuclear cells were used for TCR beta sequencing. Genomic DNA was extracted from the blood cell samples with the Qiagen DNeasy Blood Extraction Kit. A word on this clone: Its cognate antigen has yet to be identified. Base qualities are not at hand, and no much larger clone is one base apart.

The germline V gene (reference sequence) sets CDR1 to LNHDA and CDR2 to SQIVND. The CDR3, from cysteine to phenylalanine, totals 13 residues. Of all the DNA, just the CDR3 is kept, 39 bases in frame from base 1. The junction shows trimming of 3 bases on V and 5 bases on J, plus 9 bases between the germline ends. The library was obtained by the immunoSEQ multiplex PCR assay. The multiplex PCR relied on a mix of 60 forward primers for TCR Vbeta segments and 13 reverse primers for TCR Jbeta segments. The CDR3 region of rearranged TCR beta genes was amplified from genomic DNA with a multiplex PCR assay. The Illumina HiSeq System was used to sequence the amplified TCR beta libraries as 87-base-pair reads. Turning to the authors' computational methods: A later analysis tallied some 79 million unique TCR beta chains across the 610 or so repertoires, and around 9.9 million of those chains were shared by two or more donors. A nearest-neighbor algorithm error-corrected the raw reads and collapsed the reads into unique sequences, merging closely related sequences to remove PCR and sequencing errors. CDR3 sequences were aligned to IMGT reference sequences to assign V, D and J gene segments. For a sequence to be retained, at least a six-nucleotide match to both a V gene segment and a J gene segment was required. Rearrangements were classified as productive when the CDR3 lacked stop codons and remained in frame with V and J, and all other rearrangements were classified as non-productive. Following IMGT convention, CDR3 was defined as the stretch from the second conserved V-encoded cysteine to the conserved J-encoded phenylalanine. The earlier analysis of a few hundred of the donors excluded any sequence lacking an unambiguous match to a single V gene segment. In an earlier analysis of some 590 of the donors, a V segment was called functional when productive rearrangements were above 56.7%, and segregating when the standard deviation between donors exceeded 5%. A statistical classification framework was developed to diagnose cytomegalovirus status using the catalog of TCR beta chain sequences. In a later analysis, V and J genes were assigned by comparing TCR nucleotide sequences against IMGT/GENE-DB human TR gene sequences. The TCRdist pipeline was used in a later analysis to assign CDR3 sequences and most-parsimonious VDJ recombination scenarios. In a later analysis, each TCR beta chain was defined by its CDR3 amino acid sequence together with its V-gene family, and reads without a unique V-gene family were excluded. A later analysis removed several hundred highly shared, low-generation-probability nucleotide sequences to deal with suspected cross-contamination and a sequencing artifact. A later analysis calculated a clonal expansion index for each public chain from normalized within-repertoire ranks of inferred template counts. A later analysis computed generation probabilities with a VDJ recombination model fitted to out-of-frame rearrangements, and checked the results against IGoR. In a later analysis, hypergeometric tests were used to score TCR-TCR, TCR-HLA and TCR-CMV co-occurrence, with a repertoire-size bias correction applied to TCR pairs. False discovery rates were estimated in a later analysis by permuting HLA or CMV assignments 20 times. A later analysis grouped co-occurring TCRs with DBSCAN, adding TCRdist sequence similarity when clustering within HLA-allele-positive subsets. Repertoires with fewer than 30,000 or more than 120,000 public chains, plus five repertoires with anomalous nucleotide sharing, were excluded from co-occurrence clustering. TCRdb took over this immuneACCESS table, retaining in-frame rearrangements with V and J assigned. Such tables are incomplete; in checked studies, under half of the missing clones stem from an unresolved V gene, and the remainder is unexplained. V and J calls and clone size are given by that table; D and trimming were obtained from the DNA. The sample table contains over 150,000 clones; only one count was recorded for around 88% of them. Clones ranked in the top ten supply 0.85% of the sample.

The paper as a whole reports these results and caveats: The study listed 150 to 200 TCR beta chains as associated with cytomegalovirus. Over 15 rarely observed V segments, including chromosome 9 orphons, were excluded from the earlier analysis of a few hundred of the donors because counts were too low. Because HLA typing was missing for some donors at each locus, association tests included only the typed subset. Some IMGT-functional V segments, including TRBV6-2 and TRBV6-3, could not be distinguished by the 87-base-pair reads and were therefore excluded. A later analysis found that HLA-associated TCR beta chains were more clonally expanded and had lower generation probabilities than equally common non-associated chains. The classifier was reported to diagnose cytomegalovirus status with high specificity and sensitivity in both the original and validation cohorts. A group of highly shared sequence variants was considered likely to be a technical artifact of the sequencing pipeline. Across donors, most TCR sequences were observed very rarely, whereas some public TCRs were present in many individuals. Correlated functional status among segregating V segments might reflect linkage disequilibrium, but an unknown experimental factor could not be ruled out. When HLA alleles, especially DR and DQ, strongly co-occurred, attributing TCR associations to individual alleles was difficult. In a later analysis, most CMV-associated TCR beta chains were found to appear HLA-restricted, with HLA associations seemingly driven largely by CMV exposure. An association between a missense DCLRE1C variant and V-gene and J-gene trimming of TCR beta chains was found in a later genetic analysis and replicated in an independent cohort. It was suggested by the authors that the approach could potentially be generalized to other disease states and immunological phenotypes. In vitro tests confirmed that a few of the cytomegalovirus-associated TCR beta chains recognize cytomegalovirus antigens. In a later analysis, several top co-occurrence clusters were reported to appear linked to parvovirus B19, influenza, CMV and Epstein-Barr virus. In a later analysis, the rate of TCR association differed among HLA loci, with DRB1 alleles having the most associated TCRs and HLA-C alleles having the fewest. Sequencing depth was assumed to be roughly uniform across donors in the presence/absence analyses, though that assumption may not hold. According to a later genetic analysis, donors in an Asian-associated ancestry cluster had fewer N-insertions in productive TCRs than the approximately 610-donor mean. Immune exposure information for the cohort was limited to CMV serostatus. A further reported finding was that TCR beta sequences accurately predicted the HLA-A and HLA-B alleles for most subjects in the first cohort. In this cohort, only TCR beta chains were sequenced, and detectable features were limited by the absence of alpha or paired-chain data. In an earlier analysis of 500 to 650 of the donors, most TCR beta V segments appeared in productive rearrangements about 90% or about 30% of the time, broadly matching IMGT annotations. In a later analysis, some 17,000 TCR beta sequences were associated with specific HLA alleles at a false discovery rate of 0.05.

Sequencing used PBMCs. This clonotype originated in a woman between 25 and 40 years old in good health and CMV-seronegative. The chain employs TRBV19 and TRBJ2-3; the D gene is not confidently resolved. The DNA sequence is as follows: TGTGCCAGTAGTATCCCAGTTCAAGATACGCAGTATTTT. Protein translation: CASSIPVQDTQYF.